The 10 T cell receptor beta chains reported below all come from one sample, sequenced in a study of blood T cell repertoires in COVID-19. The assay was immunoSEQ multiplex PCR, and TCRdb's table has in-frame clones only and misses some. The sample contains 120,000 to 150,000 clones, approximately 87% of which appear only once. The material sequenced was PBMCs or T cells enriched from blood (not recorded which). The receptors stem from a woman in her twenties or thirties with acute COVID-19.

J is TRBJ2-7 and V is TRBV21-1; the table's D call, TRBD2, has no DNA check behind it. TRBV21-1 constitutes a pseudogene. The CDR3 loop spans 17 amino acids. In DNA, the CDR3 is TGTGCCAGCAGCAAAGGTGTGGCGAGCGGGAGGGCCTACGAGCAGTACTTC. Protein sequence: CASSKGVASGRAYEQYF.

V and J are TRBV7-2 and TRBJ1-3, with D possibly TRBD1 on 6 matching bases. Per the germline V gene, CDR1 is SGHTA and CDR2 is FQGNSA. The V end was cut by 6 bases, the J end by 6 bases, with 15 bases between. The CDR3 has 14 residues. In DNA, the CDR3 is TGTGCCAGCAGACAAACCGGACAGACAAACACCATATATTTT. This codes for CASRQTGQTNTIYF.

J is TRBJ2-3 and V is TRBV5-1; 7 positions agree with TRBD1. Germline CDR1 is SGHRS and CDR2 is YFSETQ. The CDR3 covers 13 residues. With V trimmed by 7 bases and J by 2 bases, 4 bases remained unmatched. The CDR3 loop reads CASAGGHTDTQYF. In DNA form, the CDR3 reads TGCGCCAGCGCAGGGGGTCACACAGATACGCAGTATTTT.

The J gene is TRBJ2-3, the V gene TRBV19; 10 bases map to TRBD2. V was clipped by 9 bases and J by 2 bases; unmatched bases: 5. The CDR3 is 14 residues long. In germline, CDR1 is LNHDA, CDR2 SQIVND (reference sequence). DNA of the CDR3: TGTGCCAGCAAGACTAGCGGGTACACAGATACGCAGTATTTT. This codes for CASKTSGYTDTQYF.

V usage is TRBV28 and J usage is TRBJ1-2; D remains unclear. The V and J ends lost 4 bases and 5 bases respectively, with 8 bases between them. This CDR3 comprises 12 residues. From germline, CDR1 is MDHEN and CDR2 SYDVKM. The DNA for the CDR3 is TGTGCCAGCAGTTCCGTCGGGTATGGCTACACCTTC. Its protein is CASSSVGYGYTF.

This chain connects TRBV6-6 to TRBJ1-4; D uncertain. V gave up 6 bases and J gave up 2 bases, with 13 bases separating them. The CDR3 has 15 residues. CDR1 is MNHNY, CDR2 SVGAGI, per germline (reference sequence). The CDR3 loop is CASRSHSATNEKLFF. The CDR3 DNA is TGTGCCAGCAGAAGCCATAGTGCGACTAATGAAAAACTGTTTTTT.

The J gene is TRBJ2-2, the V gene TRBV7-2; 9 nucleotides match TRBD1. Trimming removed 5 bases from V and 2 bases from J; junction bases left unmatched: 6. Germline loops: CDR1 SGHTA, CDR2 FQGNSA. This CDR3 contains 16 residues. CDR3 DNA sequence: TGTGCCAGCAGCAAACAGGGGGCTACTAACACCGGGGAGCTGTTTTTT. Encoded protein: CASSKQGATNTGELFF.

This rearrangement joins TRBV7-9 to TRBJ2-3; D might be TRBD1 (6 bases). The CDR3 consists of 14 residues. Trimming removed 0 bases from V and 5 bases from J, with 9 bases in between. Germline values: CDR1 SEHNR, CDR2 FQNEAQ (reference sequence). The CDR3 reads CASSLARGEDTQYF. The CDR3 DNA reads as TGTGCCAGCAGCTTAGCCAGGGGTGAAGATACGCAGTATTTT.

V is TRBV6-1 and J is TRBJ1-3; D gene uncertain. The germline CDR1 and CDR2 sequences are MNHNS and SASEGT. The V end lost 3 bases, the J end lost 4 bases, and 13 bases lay between the germline ends. CDR3 length: 15 amino acids. The CDR3 DNA reads TGTGCCAGCAGTGAGGAGTCGACGGGAGGAAACACCATATATTTT. Translated: CASSEESTGGNTIYF.

The CDR3 coding sequence is TGTGCCAGCAGCTTGGGTACAGGGGATCAGCCCCAGCATTTT. Its protein is CASSLGTGDQPQHF. The chain joins TRBV5-4 to TRBJ1-5, with TRBD1 identical over 7 bases. Trimming cost V 0 bases and J 5 bases; bases outside gene matches: 2. Germline CDR1 SGHNT, CDR2 YYREEE (reference sequence). This CDR3 comprises 14 residues. Full variable domain (rest looked up from reference TRBV5-4 and TRBJ1-5): ETGVTQSPTHLIKTRGQQVTLRCSSQSGHNTVSWYQQALGQGPQFIFQYYREEENGRGNFPPRFSGLQFPNYSSELNVNALELDDSALYLCASSLGTGDQPQHFGDGTRLSIL.